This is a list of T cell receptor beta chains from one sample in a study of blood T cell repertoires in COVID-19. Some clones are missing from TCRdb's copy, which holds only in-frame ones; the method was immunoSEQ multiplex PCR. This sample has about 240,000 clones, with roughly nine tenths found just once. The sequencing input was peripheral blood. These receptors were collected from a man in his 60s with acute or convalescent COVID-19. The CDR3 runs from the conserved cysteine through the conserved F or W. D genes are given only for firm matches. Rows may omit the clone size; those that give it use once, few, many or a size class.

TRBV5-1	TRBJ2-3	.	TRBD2	CASTGLAGGTDTQYF	TGCGCCAGCACCGGACTAGCGGGAGGCACAGATACGCAGTATTTT
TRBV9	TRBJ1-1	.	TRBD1	CASSAGTATEAFF	TGTGCCAGCAGCGCCGGGACAGCCACTGAAGCTTTCTTT
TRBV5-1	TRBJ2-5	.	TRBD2	CASSLVGTSDQETQYF	TGCGCCAGCAGCTTGGTAGGGACTAGCGACCAAGAGACCCAGTACTTC
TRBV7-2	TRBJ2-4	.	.	CASSSSRGSDIQYF	TGTGCCAGCAGCTCAAGCAGGGGTTCGGACATTCAGTACTTC
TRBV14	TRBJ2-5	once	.	CASNGAIQETQYF	TGTGCCAGCAATGGGGCCATCCAAGAGACCCAGTACTTC
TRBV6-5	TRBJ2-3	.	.	CASSYSWEHALDTQYF	TGTGCCAGCAGTTACTCGTGGGAGCATGCCCTAGATACGCAGTATTTT
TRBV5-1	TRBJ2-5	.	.	CASSLAGRETQYF	TGCGCCAGCAGCTTGGCAGGGAGGGAGACCCAGTACTTC
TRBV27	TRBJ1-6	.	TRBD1	CASSTWQGVNSPLHF	TGTGCCAGCTCCACATGGCAGGGGGTTAATTCACCCCTCCACTTT
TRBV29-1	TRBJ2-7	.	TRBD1	CSVEMAGGVYEQYF	TGCAGCGTTGAAATGGCAGGGGGCGTCTACGAGCAGTACTTC
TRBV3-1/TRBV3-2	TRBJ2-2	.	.	CASSPTSRKNTGELFF	TGTGCCAGCAGCCCGACTTCTAGAAAGAACACCGGGGAGCTGTTTTTT
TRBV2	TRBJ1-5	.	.	CASSEGGGNSNQPQHF	TGTGCCAGCAGTGAAGGGGGGGGCAATAGCAATCAGCCCCAGCATTTT
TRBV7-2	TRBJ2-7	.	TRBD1	CASSQRTGGDYEQYF	TGTGCCAGCAGCCAACGGACAGGGGGAGACTACGAGCAGTACTTC
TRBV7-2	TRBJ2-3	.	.	CASSLDGTSTDTQYF	TGTGCCAGCAGCTTAGACGGTACTAGCACAGATACGCAGTATTTT
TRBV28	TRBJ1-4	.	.	CASSLDRMNEKLFF	TGTGCCAGCAGCTTGGACAGAATGAATGAAAAACTGTTTTTT
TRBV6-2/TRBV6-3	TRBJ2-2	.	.	CASSYSERATGELFF	TGTGCCAGCAGTTACTCGGAGAGGGCCACCGGGGAGCTGTTTTTT
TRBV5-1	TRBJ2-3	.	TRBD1	CASSLRDRGSTDTQYF	TGCGCCAGCAGCCTCCGGGACAGGGGCTCCACAGATACGCAGTATTTT
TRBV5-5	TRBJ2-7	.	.	CASSLSSVSYEQYF	TGTGCCAGCAGCTTGTCTAGCGTTTCCTACGAGCAGTACTTC
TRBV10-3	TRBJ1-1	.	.	CATQGGGLNTEAFF	TGTGCCACACAAGGGGGAGGGCTGAACACTGAAGCTTTCTTT
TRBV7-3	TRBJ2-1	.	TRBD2	CASSASGRGNEQFF	TGTGCCAGCAGCGCTAGCGGGAGGGGAAATGAGCAGTTCTTC
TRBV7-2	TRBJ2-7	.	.	CASSWAESSSYEQYF	TGTGCCAGCAGCTGGGCCGAGTCGTCCTCCTACGAGCAGTACTTC
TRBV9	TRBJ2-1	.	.	CASSVAGWNNEQFF	TGTGCCAGCAGCGTAGCAGGGTGGAACAATGAGCAGTTCTTC
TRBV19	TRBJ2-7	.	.	CASSTVDREAYEQYF	TGTGCCAGTAGTACCGTAGACAGGGAGGCCTACGAGCAGTACTTC
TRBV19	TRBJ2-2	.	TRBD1	CASRDRGVITGELFF	TGTGCCAGTCGGGACAGGGGCGTAATAACCGGGGAGCTGTTTTTT
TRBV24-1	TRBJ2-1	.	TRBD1	CATSAPGQWGNEQFF	TGTGCCACCAGTGCCCCGGGACAGTGGGGCAATGAGCAGTTCTTC
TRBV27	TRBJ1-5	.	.	CASSSRAGSNQPQHF	TGTGCCAGCAGTTCTCGCGCAGGGTCCAATCAGCCCCAGCATTTT
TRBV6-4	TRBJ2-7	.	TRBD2	CASSSIAGGSYEQYF	TGTGCCAGCAGTTCAATAGCGGGAGGGTCCTACGAGCAGTACTTC
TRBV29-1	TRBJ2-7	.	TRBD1	CSVVGQDSYEQYF	TGCAGCGTTGTCGGACAGGATTCCTACGAGCAGTACTTC
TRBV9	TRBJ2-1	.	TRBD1	CASSVEGTGFNEQFF	TGTGCCAGCAGCGTAGAAGGGACAGGGTTCAATGAGCAGTTCTTC
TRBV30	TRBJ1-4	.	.	CAWSVSGATNEKLFF	TGTGCCTGGAGTGTATCCGGGGCAACTAATGAAAAACTGTTTTTT
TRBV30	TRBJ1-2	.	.	CAWEAGPGYGYTF	TGTGCCTGGGAGGCGGGACCGGGCTATGGCTACACCTTC
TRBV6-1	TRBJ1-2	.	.	CASSEVIPGSGYGYTF	TGTGCCAGCAGTGAAGTAATACCGGGTTCTGGCTATGGCTACACCTTC
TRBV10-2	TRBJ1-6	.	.	CASREGPGSPLHF	TGCGCCAGCCGTGAGGGACCGGGGTCACCCCTCCACTTT
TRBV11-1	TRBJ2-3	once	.	CASTAGPRSHTQYF	TGTGCCAGCACCGCTGGGCCAAGATCCCATACGCAGTATTTT
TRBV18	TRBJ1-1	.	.	CASSPRPTGLAFF	TGTGCCAGCTCACCCCGGCCGACAGGCTTAGCTTTCTTT
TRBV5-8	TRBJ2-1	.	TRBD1	CASSSLDRVAYNEQFF	TGTGCCAGCAGCTCACTGGACAGGGTAGCCTACAATGAGCAGTTCTTC
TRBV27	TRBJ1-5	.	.	CASSLNRGNQPQHF	TGTGCCAGCAGTTTAAACAGGGGCAATCAGCCCCAGCATTTT
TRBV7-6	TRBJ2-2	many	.	CASSLGGASTGELFF	TGTGCCAGCAGCTTAGGGGGAGCGAGCACCGGGGAGCTGTTTTTT
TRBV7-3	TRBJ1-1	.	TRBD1	CASSPLTGGNTEAFF	TGTGCCAGCAGCCCGTTGACAGGGGGGAACACTGAAGCTTTCTTT
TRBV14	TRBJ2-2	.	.	CASSPRTLNTGELFF	TGTGCCAGCAGCCCGCGGACTCTAAACACCGGGGAGCTGTTTTTT
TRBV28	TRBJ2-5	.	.	CASSSSIRLAQETQYF	TGTGCCAGCAGTTCGTCGATACGACTTGCCCAAGAGACCCAGTACTTC
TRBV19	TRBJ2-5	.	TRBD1	CASSLGTGSYQETQYF	TGTGCCAGTAGTCTCGGGACAGGGTCTTATCAAGAGACCCAGTACTTC
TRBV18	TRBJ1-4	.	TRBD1	CASSPGQGALLFF	TGTGCCAGCTCACCTGGACAGGGGGCCCTACTGTTTTTT